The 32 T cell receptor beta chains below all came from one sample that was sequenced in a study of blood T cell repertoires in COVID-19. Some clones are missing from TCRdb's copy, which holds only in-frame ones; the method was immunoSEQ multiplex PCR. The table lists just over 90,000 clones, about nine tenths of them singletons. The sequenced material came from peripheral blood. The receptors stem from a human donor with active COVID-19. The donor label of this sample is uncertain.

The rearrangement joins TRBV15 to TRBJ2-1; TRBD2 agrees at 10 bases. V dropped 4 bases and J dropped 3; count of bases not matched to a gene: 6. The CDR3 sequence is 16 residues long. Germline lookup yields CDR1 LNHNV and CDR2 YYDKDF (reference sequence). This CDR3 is CATSNPSGGLYNEQFF. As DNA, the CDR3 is TGTGCCACCAGCAACCCTAGCGGGGGCCTCTACAATGAGCAGTTCTTC.

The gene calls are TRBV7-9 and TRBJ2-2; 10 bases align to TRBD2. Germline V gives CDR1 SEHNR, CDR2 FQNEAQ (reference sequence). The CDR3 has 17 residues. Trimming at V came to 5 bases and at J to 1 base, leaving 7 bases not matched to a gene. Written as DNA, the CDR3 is TGTGCCAGCAGCCTCTCCGTAGCGGGGGGGAACACCGGGGAGCTGTTTTTT. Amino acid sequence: CASSLSVAGGNTGELFF.

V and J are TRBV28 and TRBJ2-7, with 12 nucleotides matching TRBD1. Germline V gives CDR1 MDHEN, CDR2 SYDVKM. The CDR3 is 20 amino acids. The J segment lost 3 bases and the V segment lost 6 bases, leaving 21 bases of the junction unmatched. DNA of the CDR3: TGTGCCAGCAGGGAGAAACCCTGGATCCCGGGACAGGGGGCAAGCTACGAGCAGTACTTC. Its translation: CASREKPWIPGQGASYEQYF.

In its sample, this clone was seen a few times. CDR3 loop: CASNRGGRGNEQFF. The CDR3 bases are TGTGCCAGCAATCGAGGTGGCCGTGGCAATGAGCAGTTCTTC. This chain connects TRBV6-5 to TRBJ2-1; D is undetermined. The V gene lost 7 bases and the J gene lost 6 bases, with 16 bases spanning the gap. This CDR3 is 14 amino acids long. Germline CDR1 MNHEY, CDR2 SVGAGI.

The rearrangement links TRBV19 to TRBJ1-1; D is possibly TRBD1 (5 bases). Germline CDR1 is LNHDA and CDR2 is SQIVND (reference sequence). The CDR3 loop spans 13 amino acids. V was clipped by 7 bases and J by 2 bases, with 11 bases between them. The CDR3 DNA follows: TGTGCCAGTATCCCCGACAGAAACACTGAAGCTTTCTTT. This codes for CASIPDRNTEAFF. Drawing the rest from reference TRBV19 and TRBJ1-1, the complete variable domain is DGGITQSPKYLFRKEGQNVTLSCEQNLNHDAMYWYRQDPGQGLRLIYYSQIVNDFQKGDIAEGYSVSREKKESFPLTVTSAQKNPTAFYLCASIPDRNTEAFFGQGTRLTVV.

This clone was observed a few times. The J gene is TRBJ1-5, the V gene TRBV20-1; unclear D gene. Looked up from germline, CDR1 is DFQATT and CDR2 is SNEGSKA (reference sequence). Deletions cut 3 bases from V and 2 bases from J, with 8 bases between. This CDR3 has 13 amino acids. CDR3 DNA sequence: TGCAGTGCTAGTCGCCAGGGCAATCAGCCCCAGCATTTT. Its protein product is CSASRQGNQPQHF.

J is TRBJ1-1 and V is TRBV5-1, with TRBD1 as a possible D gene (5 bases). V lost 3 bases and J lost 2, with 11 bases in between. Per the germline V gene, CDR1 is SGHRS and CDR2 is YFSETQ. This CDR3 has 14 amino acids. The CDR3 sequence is CASSSRQGNTEAFF. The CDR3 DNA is TGCGCCAGCAGCTCTAGGCAGGGAAACACTGAAGCTTTCTTT.

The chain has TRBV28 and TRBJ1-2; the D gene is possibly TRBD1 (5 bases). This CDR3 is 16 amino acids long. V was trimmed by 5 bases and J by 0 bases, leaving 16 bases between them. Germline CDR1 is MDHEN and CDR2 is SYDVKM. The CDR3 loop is CASSMEDSGPNYGYTF. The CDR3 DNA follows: TGTGCCAGCAGTATGGAAGACAGTGGACCTAACTATGGCTACACCTTC.

The CDR3 nucleotides are TGCGCCAGCAGCCAAGAGGGGCGTGAGCAGTTCTTC. Protein sequence: CASSQEGREQFF. The chain joins TRBV4-3 to TRBJ2-1; D is possibly TRBD1 (5 bases). CDR1 and CDR2 (germline): LGHNA, YSLEER. CDR3 length: 12 residues. The V and J ends lost 0 bases and 9 bases respectively, with 6 bases between them.

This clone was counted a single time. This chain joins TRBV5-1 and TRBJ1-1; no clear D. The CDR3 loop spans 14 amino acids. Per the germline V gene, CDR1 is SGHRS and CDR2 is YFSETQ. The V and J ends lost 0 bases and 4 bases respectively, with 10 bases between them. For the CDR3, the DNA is TGCGCCAGCAGCTTGGGAGCTGCGGGCACTGAAGCTTTCTTT. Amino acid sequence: CASSLGAAGTEAFF. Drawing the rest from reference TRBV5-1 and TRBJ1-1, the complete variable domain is KAGVTQTPRYLIKTRGQQVTLSCSPISGHRSVSWYQQTPGQGLQFLFEYFSETQRNKGNFPGRFSGRQFSNSRSEMNVSTLELGDSALYLCASSLGAAGTEAFFGQGTRLTVV.

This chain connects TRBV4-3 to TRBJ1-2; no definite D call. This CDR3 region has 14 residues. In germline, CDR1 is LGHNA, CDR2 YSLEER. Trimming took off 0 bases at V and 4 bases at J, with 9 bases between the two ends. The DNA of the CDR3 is TGCGCCAGCAGCCAAGACAGACATATCTATGGCTACACCTTC. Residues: CASSQDRHIYGYTF.

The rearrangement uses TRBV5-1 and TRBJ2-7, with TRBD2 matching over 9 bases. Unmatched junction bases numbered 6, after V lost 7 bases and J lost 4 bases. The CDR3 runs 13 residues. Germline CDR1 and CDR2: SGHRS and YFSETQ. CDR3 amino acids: CASRPTSGYEQYF. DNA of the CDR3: TGCGCCAGCCGTCCGACTAGCGGATACGAGCAGTACTTC.

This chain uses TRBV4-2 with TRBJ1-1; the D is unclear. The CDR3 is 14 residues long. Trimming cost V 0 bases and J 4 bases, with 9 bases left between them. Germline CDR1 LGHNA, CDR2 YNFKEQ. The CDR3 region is CASSQEGLVTEAFF. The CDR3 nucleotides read TGTGCCAGCAGCCAAGAAGGACTGGTCACTGAAGCTTTCTTT.

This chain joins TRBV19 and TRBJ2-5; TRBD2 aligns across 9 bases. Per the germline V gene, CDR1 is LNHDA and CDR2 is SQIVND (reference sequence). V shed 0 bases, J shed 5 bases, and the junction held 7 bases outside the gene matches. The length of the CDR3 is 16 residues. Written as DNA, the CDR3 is TGTGCCAGTAGTATAGATTTGGCGGGGGGGAAGGAGACCCAGTACTTC. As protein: CASSIDLAGGKETQYF.

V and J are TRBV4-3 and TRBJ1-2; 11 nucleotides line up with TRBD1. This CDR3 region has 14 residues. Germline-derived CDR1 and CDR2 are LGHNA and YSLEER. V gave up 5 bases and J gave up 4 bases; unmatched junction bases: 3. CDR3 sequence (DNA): TGCGCCAGCAGCTATGGGACAGGGGGCTATGGCTACACCTTC. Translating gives CASSYGTGGYGYTF.

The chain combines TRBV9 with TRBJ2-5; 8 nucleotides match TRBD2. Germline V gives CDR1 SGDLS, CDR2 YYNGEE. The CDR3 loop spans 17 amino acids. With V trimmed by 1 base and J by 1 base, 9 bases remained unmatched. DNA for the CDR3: TGTGCCAGCAGCGTATCTACCGGAGCGGGGGCCCAAGAGACCCAGTACTTC. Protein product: CASSVSTGAGAQETQYF.

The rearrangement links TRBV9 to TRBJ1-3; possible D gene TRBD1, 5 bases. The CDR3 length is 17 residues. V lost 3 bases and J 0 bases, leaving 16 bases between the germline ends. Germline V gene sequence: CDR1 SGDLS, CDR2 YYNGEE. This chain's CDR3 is CASSADTGSFSGNTIYF. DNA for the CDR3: TGTGCCAGCAGCGCCGATACAGGTTCCTTCTCTGGAAACACCATATATTTT.

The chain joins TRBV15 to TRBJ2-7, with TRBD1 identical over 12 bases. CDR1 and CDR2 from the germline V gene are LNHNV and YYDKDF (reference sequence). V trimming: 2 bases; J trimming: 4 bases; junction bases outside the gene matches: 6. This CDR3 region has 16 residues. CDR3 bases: TGTGCCACCAGCAGACAAGGGACAGGGGGCGCGTACGAGCAGTACTTC. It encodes CATSRQGTGGAYEQYF.

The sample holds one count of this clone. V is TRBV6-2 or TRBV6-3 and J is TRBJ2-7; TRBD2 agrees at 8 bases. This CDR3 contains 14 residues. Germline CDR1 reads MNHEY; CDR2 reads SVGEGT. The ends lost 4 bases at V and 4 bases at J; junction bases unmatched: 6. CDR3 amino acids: CASSFGGGNYEQYF. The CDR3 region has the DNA TGTGCCAGCAGTTTCGGCGGGGGGAATTACGAGCAGTACTTC.

The CDR3 DNA reads as TGTGCCATCAGTAGGACAGGGGAGGGCACTGAAGCTTTCTTT. It yields the protein CAISRTGEGTEAFF. The V and J genes are TRBV10-3 and TRBJ1-1, with TRBD1 matching 9 bases. Germline V gene sequence: CDR1 ENHRY, CDR2 SYGVKD. This CDR3 has 14 residues. V gave up 5 bases and J gave up 4 bases; unmatched junction bases: 5.

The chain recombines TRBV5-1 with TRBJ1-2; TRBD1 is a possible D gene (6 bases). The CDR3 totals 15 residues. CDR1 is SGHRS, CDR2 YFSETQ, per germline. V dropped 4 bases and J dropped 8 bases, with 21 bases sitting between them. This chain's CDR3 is CASSKTGQGMGGYTF. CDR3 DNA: TGCGCCAGCAGCAAAACGGGACAAGGGATGGGAGGCTACACCTTC.

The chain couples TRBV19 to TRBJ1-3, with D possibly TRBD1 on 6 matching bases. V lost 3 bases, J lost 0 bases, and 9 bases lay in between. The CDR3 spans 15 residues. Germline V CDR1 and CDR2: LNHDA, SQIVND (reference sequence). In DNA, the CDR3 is TGTGCCAGTAGTATTGGCAGGGGCTCTGGAAACACCATATATTTT. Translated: CASSIGRGSGNTIYF.

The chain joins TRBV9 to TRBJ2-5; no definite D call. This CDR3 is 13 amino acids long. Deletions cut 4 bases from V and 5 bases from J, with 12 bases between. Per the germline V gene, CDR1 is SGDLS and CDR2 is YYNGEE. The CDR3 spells CASSLRPEETQYF. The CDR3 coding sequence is TGTGCCAGCAGCTTGCGACCGGAGGAGACCCAGTACTTC.

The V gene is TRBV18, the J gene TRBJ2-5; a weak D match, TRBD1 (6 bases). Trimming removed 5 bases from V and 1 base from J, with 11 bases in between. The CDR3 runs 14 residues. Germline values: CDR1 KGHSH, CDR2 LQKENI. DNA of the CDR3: TGTGCCAGCTCATCGACAGGTTTCCAAGAGACCCAGTACTTC. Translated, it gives CASSSTGFQETQYF.

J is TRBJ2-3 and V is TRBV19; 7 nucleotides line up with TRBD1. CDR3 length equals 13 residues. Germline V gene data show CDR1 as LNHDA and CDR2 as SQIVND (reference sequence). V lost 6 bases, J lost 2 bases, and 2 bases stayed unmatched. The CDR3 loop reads CASRTGTTDTQYF. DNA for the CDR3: TGTGCCAGTAGGACAGGGACCACAGATACGCAGTATTTT. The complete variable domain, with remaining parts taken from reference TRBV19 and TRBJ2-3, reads DGGITQSPKYLFRKEGQNVTLSCEQNLNHDAMYWYRQDPGQGLRLIYYSQIVNDFQKGDIAEGYSVSREKKESFPLTVTSAQKNPTAFYLCASRTGTTDTQYFGPGTRLTVL.

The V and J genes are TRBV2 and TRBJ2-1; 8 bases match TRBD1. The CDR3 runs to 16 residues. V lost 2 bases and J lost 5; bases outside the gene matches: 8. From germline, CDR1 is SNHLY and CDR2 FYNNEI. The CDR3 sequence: CASSESRTGKNNEQFF. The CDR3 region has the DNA TGTGCCAGCAGTGAATCAAGGACAGGGAAAAACAATGAGCAGTTCTTC.

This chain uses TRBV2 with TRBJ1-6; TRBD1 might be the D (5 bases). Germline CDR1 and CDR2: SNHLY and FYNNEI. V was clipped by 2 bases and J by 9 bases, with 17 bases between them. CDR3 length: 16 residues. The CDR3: CASSEYAGPRGSPLHF. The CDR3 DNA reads TGTGCCAGCAGTGAATACGCCGGGCCAAGGGGTTCACCCCTCCACTTT.

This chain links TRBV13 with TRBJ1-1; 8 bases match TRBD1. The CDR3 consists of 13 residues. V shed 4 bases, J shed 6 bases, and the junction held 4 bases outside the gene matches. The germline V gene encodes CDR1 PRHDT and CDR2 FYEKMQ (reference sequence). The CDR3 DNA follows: TGTGCCAGCAGCTCGGACAGGGCGCCTGAAGCTTTCTTT. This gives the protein CASSSDRAPEAFF.

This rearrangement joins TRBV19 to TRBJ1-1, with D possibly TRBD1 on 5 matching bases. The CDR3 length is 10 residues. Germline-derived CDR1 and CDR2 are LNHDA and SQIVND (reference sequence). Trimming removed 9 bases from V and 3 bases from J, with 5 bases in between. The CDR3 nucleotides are TGTGCCAGCAGGGACACTGAAGCTTTCTTT. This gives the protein CASRDTEAFF.

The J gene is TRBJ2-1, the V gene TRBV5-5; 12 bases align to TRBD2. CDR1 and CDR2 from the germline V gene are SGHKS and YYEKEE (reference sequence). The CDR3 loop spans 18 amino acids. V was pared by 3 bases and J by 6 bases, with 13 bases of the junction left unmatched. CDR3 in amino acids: CASSSIGLAGGVPNEQFF. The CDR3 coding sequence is TGTGCCAGCAGCTCGATTGGTCTAGCGGGGGGGGTCCCCAATGAGCAGTTCTTC. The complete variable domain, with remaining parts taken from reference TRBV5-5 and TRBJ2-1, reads DAGVTQSPTHLIKTRGQQVTLRCSPISGHKSVSWYQQVLGQGPQFIFQYYEKEERGRGNFPDRFSARQFPNYSSELNVNALLLGDSALYLCASSSIGLAGGVPNEQFFGPGTRLTVL.

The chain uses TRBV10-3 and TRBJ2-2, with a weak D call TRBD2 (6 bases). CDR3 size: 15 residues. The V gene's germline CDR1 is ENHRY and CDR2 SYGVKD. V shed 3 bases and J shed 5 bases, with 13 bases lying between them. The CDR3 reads CAISEPGRGTGELFF. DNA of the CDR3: TGTGCCATCAGTGAACCGGGGCGGGGTACCGGGGAGCTGTTTTTT.

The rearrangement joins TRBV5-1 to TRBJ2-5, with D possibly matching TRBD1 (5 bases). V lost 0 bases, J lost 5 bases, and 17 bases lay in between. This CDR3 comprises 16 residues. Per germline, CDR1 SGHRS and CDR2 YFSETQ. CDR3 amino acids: CASSLGPGPEGETQYF. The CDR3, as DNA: TGCGCCAGCAGCTTGGGTCCAGGGCCTGAAGGGGAGACCCAGTACTTC.